The rows below give T cell receptor beta chains drawn from one sample of a study of Graves' ophthalmopathy and Graves' hyperthyroidism. TCRdb recomputed calls from the multiplex PCR reads with MiXCR, one row per CDR3 protein. The repertoire holds about 740,000 distinct CDR3 sequences, with 35% to 50% as singletons. Sequenced material: peripheral blood. Receptors originate from an adult man with Graves' ophthalmopathy. The CDR3 runs from the conserved cysteine through the conserved F or W. D genes are given only for firm matches. Not every row has a clone size; where given, it reads once, few, many or a size class.

cdr3_nt,cdr3_aa,v_call,j_call,d_call,clone_size
TGTGCCAGCAGCTTGGGGCCCACCCAACGGAGTACTGAAGCTTTCTTT,CASSLGPTQRSTEAFF,TRBV11-3,TRBJ1-1,-,-
TGTGCCAGCTCAGAATACAGTACCGGGGAGCTGTTTTTT,CASSEYSTGELFF,TRBV25-1,TRBJ2-2,-,-
TGTGCCAGCAGCGAGACAGTCTATAATTCACCCCTCCACTTT,CASSETVYNSPLHF,TRBV9,TRBJ1-6,-,many
TGTGCCAACAGTCCTTTCCCCGACAAGAACACTGAAGCTTTCTTT,CANSPFPDKNTEAFF,TRBV29-1,TRBJ1-1,-,-
TGTGCCATCAGCCAAACGGGGGTCGGGAACACTGAAGCTTTCTTT,CAISQTGVGNTEAFF,TRBV10-3,TRBJ1-1,-,-
TGTGCCAGCACAGGTCAGGGGGCCACGGCTGGCTACACCTTC,CASTGQGATAGYTF,TRBV2,TRBJ1-2,TRBD1,many
TGCAGTGCTACACAGCCGAATAATGAAAAACTGTTTTTT,CSATQPNNEKLFF,TRBV20-1,TRBJ1-4,-,-
TGTGCCAGCAGCGAAACCCCCGCAGGGTTCGGGACAACTTTCAATTCACCCCTCCACTTT,CASSETPAGFGTTFNSPLHF,TRBV10-3,TRBJ1-6,-,few
TGTGCCAGCAGCCAAGACCGTACAGGAGAAAAACTGTTTTTT,CASSQDRTGEKLFF,TRBV11-2,TRBJ1-4,-,-
TGCAGTGCACGACTAGCGGGACATGGAGAGACCCAGTACTTC,CSARLAGHGETQYF,TRBV20-1,TRBJ2-5,TRBD2,few
TGTGCCAGCAGCCAAGACAGGACGGCGGTAGGCTACACCTTC,CASSQDRTAVGYTF,TRBV14,TRBJ1-2,-,-
TGTGCCAGTAACAGGGTTTGGAGTGAAAAACTGTTTTTT,CASNRVWSEKLFF,TRBV12-3/TRBV12-4,TRBJ1-4,-,-
TGTGCCATCAGTGGACCACCCGGGACAGGAAAAGAGACCCAGTACTTC,CAISGPPGTGKETQYF,TRBV10-3,TRBJ2-5,TRBD1,-
TGCAGTGCCCCACAGGGCGGGGCCCAGTACTTC,CSAPQGGAQYF,TRBV20-1,TRBJ2-5,-,-
TGTGCCAGCAGCCTGACTGGATACGAGACCATCCCAGAGACCCAGTACTTC,CASSLTGYETIPETQYF,TRBV7-2,TRBJ2-5,-,-
TGTGCCAGCAGCCCCCGGGACAGGCACAACGAGCAGTACTTC,CASSPRDRHNEQYF,TRBV2,TRBJ2-7,TRBD1,-
TGTGCCAGCCGCTCGCTATTCCGGCGCGGGACAAGAATCACCGGGGAGCTGTTTTTT,CASRSLFRRGTRITGELFF,TRBV7-8,TRBJ2-2,-,few
TGCGCCAGCAGCTTTTCCCTAACAGGGAGCACTGAAGCTTTCTTT,CASSFSLTGSTEAFF,TRBV11-2,TRBJ1-1,-,-
TGTGCCAGCAGTGTCAGCGGGAGGGTGTACAGCGAGCAGTACTTC,CASSVSGRVYSEQYF,TRBV25-1,TRBJ2-7,TRBD2,many
TGTGCCAGCAGCGCAGGGGGCGCGGGCAATCAGCCCCAGCATTTT,CASSAGGAGNQPQHF,TRBV7-9,TRBJ1-5,TRBD1,many
TGTGCCAGCAGCTGGTCCCCCACCAGCAATCAGCCCCAGCATTTT,CASSWSPTSNQPQHF,TRBV25-1,TRBJ1-5,-,-
TGTGCCAGCAGCACTGAGACAGGGGGCGCCGGCTACACCTTC,CASSTETGGAGYTF,TRBV7-9,TRBJ1-2,TRBD1,-
TGTGCCAGCAGCTTAGGGACAGGGGAGACTTACGAGCAGTACTTC,CASSLGTGETYEQYF,TRBV11-2,TRBJ2-7,TRBD1,few
TGTGCCAGCAGCCCCGGGGGGACAGGGAGGCAGTACACTGAAGCTTTCTTT,CASSPGGTGRQYTEAFF,TRBV7-9,TRBJ1-1,TRBD1,few
TGTGCCAGCAGTTACTCTCCGGGGGGGGACTACGAGCAGTACTTC,CASSYSPGGDYEQYF,TRBV10-3,TRBJ2-7,TRBD2,-
TGCAGCGTTCTCTCCAGCGACTCTTCCTACGAGCAGTACTTC,CSVLSSDSSYEQYF,TRBV29-1,TRBJ2-7,-,-
TGTGCCAGCAGCGTAGTGGCGTGGGGAAAACAGCCCCAGCATTTT,CASSVVAWGKQPQHF,TRBV9,TRBJ1-5,-,many
TGTGCCAGCAGCTTAGCCCCGGCCAGGGGATATGGCTACACCTTC,CASSLAPARGYGYTF,TRBV7-9,TRBJ1-2,-,-